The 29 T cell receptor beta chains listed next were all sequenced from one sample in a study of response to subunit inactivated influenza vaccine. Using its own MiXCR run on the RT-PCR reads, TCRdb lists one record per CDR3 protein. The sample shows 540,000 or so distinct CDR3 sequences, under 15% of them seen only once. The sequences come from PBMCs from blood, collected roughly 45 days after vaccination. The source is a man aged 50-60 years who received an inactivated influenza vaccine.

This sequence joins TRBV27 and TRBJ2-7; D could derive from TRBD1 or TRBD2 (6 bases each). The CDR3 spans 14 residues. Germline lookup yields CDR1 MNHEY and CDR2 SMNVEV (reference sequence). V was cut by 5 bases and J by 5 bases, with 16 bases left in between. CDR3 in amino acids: CASSPAGEAHEQYF. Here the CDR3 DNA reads TGTGCCAGCAGTCCTGCAGGGGAGGCCCACGAGCAGTACTTC.

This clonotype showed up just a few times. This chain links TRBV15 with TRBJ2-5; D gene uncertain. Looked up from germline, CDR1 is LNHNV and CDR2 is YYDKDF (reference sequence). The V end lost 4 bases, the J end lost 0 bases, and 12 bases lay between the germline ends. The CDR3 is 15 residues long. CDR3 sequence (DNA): TGTGCCACCAGCAAGTCTTCGAAACACCAAGAGACCCAGTACTTC. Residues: CATSKSSKHQETQYF.

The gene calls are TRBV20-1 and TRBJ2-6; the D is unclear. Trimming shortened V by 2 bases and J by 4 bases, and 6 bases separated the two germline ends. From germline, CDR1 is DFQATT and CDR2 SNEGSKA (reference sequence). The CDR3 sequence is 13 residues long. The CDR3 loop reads CSARNSGANVLTF. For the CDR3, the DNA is TGCAGTGCTAGAAATTCCGGGGCCAACGTCCTGACTTTC.

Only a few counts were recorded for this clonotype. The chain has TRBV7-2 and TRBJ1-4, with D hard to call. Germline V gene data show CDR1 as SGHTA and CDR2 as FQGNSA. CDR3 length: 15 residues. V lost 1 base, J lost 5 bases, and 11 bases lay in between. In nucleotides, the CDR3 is TGTGCCAGCAGCTTAGATGCTCCGGGAAATGAAAAACTGTTTTTT. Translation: CASSLDAPGNEKLFF.

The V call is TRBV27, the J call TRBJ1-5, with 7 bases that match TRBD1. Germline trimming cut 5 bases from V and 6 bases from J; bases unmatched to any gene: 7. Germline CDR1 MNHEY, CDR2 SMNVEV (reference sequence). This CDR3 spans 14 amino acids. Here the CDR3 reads CASSREYRGQPQHF. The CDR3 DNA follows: TGTGCCAGCAGTCGAGAATACAGGGGTCAGCCCCAGCATTTT.

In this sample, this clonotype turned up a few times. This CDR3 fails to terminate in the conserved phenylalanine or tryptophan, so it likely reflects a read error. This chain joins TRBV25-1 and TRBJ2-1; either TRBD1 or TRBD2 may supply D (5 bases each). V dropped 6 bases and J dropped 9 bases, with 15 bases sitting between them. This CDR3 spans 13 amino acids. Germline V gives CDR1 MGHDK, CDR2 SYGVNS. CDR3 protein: CASRAGDRGEQFS. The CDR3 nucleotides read TGTGCCAGCAGGGCTGGGGACCGGGGTGAGCAGTTCTCC.

In DNA, the CDR3 is TGTGCCAGCGCCACGGGACAGGGTTACTCCTACGAGCAGTACTTC. It codes for CASATGQGYSYEQYF. V and J are TRBV6-1 and TRBJ2-7, with 9 bases fitting TRBD1. This CDR3 is 15 amino acids long. Per germline, CDR1 MNHNS and CDR2 SASEGT. The V and J ends lost 8 bases and 0 bases, in that order; junction bases with no gene match: 8.

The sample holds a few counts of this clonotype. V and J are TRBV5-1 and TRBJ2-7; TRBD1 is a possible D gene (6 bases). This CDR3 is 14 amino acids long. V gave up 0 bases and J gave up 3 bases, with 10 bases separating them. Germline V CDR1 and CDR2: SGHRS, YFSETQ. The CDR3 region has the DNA TGCGCCAGCAGCTTGGTAGTGGGACACTACGAGCAGTACTTC. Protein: CASSLVVGHYEQYF.

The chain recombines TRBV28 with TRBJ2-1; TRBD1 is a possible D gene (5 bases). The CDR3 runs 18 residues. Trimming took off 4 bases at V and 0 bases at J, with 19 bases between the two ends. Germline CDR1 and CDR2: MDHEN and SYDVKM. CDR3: CASSSLTDSASSYNEQFF. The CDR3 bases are TGTGCCAGCAGTTCATTGACTGACAGCGCCAGCTCCTACAATGAGCAGTTCTTC.

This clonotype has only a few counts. For the CDR3, the DNA is TGTGCCAGCAGTTTAACGAGACTAGGCAATGAGCAGTTCTTC. This sequence encodes CASSLTRLGNEQFF. This chain joins TRBV12-3 or TRBV12-4 and TRBJ2-1, with D possibly matching TRBD2 (6 bases). V was shortened by 2 bases and J by 6 bases, with 11 bases between the two germline ends. This CDR3 contains 14 residues.

The CDR3 region has the DNA TGTGCCAGCAGCAAATCCGGACAGGGTGGCTTCACAGATACGCAGTATTTT. This translates into CASSKSGQGGFTDTQYF. This rearrangement joins TRBV7-9 to TRBJ2-3; 8 bases line up with TRBD1. CDR3 size: 17 residues. CDR1 and CDR2 from the germline V gene are SEHNR and FQNEAQ (reference sequence). The trim removed 5 bases at V and 2 bases at J, leaving 12 bases unmatched.

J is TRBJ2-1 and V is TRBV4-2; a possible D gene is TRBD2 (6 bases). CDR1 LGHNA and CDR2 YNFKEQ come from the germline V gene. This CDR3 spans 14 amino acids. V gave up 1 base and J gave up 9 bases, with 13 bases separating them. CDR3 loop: CASSQAPGLFEQFF. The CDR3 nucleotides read TGTGCCAGCAGCCAAGCCCCCGGACTATTTGAGCAGTTCTTC.

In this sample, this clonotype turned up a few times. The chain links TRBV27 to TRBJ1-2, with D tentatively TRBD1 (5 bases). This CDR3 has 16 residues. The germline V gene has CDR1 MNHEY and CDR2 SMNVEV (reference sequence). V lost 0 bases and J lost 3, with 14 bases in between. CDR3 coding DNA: TGTGCCAGCAGTTTATCGATGGCAGGGAGCCACTATGGCTACACCTTC. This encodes CASSLSMAGSHYGYTF.

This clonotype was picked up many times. Here the CDR3 reads CASSPVRTANTEAFF. CDR3 in DNA: TGCGCCAGCAGCCCCGTTCGGACAGCGAACACTGAAGCTTTCTTT. This sequence joins TRBV5-1 and TRBJ1-1, with D perhaps matching TRBD1 (6 bases). Germline V CDR1 and CDR2: SGHRS, YFSETQ. With 4 bases removed from V and 1 base from J, the gap between germline ends came to 14 bases. There are 15 residues in the CDR3.

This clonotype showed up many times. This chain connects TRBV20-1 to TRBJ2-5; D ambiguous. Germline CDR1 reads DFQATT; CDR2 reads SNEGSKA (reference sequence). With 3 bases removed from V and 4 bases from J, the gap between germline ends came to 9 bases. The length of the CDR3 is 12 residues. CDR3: CSARIWAETQYF. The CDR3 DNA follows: TGCAGTGCTAGGATCTGGGCAGAGACCCAGTACTTC.

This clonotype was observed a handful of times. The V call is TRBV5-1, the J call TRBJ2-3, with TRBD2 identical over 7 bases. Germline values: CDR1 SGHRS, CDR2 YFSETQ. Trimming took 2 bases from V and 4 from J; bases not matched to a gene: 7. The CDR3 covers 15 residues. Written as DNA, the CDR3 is TGCGCCAGCAGCTTTTTGCCGGGGGGTTCAGATACGCAGTATTTT. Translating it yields CASSFLPGGSDTQYF.

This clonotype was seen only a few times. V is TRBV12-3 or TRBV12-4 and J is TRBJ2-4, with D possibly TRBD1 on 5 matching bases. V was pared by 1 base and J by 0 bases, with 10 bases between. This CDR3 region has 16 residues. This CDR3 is CASSLVSGLAKNIQYF. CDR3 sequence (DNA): TGTGCCAGCAGTTTAGTCTCAGGGCTAGCCAAAAACATTCAGTACTTC.

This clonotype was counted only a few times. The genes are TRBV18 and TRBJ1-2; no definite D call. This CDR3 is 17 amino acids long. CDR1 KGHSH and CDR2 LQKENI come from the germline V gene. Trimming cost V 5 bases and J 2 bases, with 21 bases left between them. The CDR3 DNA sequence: TGTGCCAGCTCATCTGAACTTAGCGGACTGAGGAACTATGGCTACACCTTC. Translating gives CASSSELSGLRNYGYTF.

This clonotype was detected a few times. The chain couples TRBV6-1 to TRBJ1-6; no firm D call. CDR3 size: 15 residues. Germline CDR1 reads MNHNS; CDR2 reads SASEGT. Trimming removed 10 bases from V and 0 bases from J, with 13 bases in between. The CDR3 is CATGMTSSYNSPLHF. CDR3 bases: TGTGCCACCGGAATGACAAGCTCCTATAATTCACCCCTCCACTTT.

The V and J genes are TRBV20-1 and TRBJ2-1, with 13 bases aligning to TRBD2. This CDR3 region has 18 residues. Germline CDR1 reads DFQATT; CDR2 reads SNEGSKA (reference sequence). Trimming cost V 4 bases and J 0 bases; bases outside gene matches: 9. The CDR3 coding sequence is TGCAGTGCTAACCTATTGGGACTAGCGGGGAGCTCCTACAATGAGCAGTTCTTC. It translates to CSANLLGLAGSSYNEQFF.

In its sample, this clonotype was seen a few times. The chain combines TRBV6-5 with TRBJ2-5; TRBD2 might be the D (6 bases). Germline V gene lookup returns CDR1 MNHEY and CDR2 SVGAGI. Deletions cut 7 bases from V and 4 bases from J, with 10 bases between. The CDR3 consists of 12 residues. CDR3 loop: CASMEGRETQYF. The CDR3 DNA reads TGTGCCAGCATGGAGGGTCGAGAGACCCAGTACTTC.

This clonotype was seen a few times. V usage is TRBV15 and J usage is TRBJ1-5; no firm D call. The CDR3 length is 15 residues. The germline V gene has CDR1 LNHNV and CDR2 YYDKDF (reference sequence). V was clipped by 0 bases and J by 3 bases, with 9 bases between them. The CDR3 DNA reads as TGTGCCACCAGCAGAGAACGTGGTATCAATCAGCCCCAGCATTTT. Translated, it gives CATSRERGINQPQHF. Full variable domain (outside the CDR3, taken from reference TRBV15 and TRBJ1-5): DAMVIQNPRYQVTQFGKPVTLSCSQTLNHNVMYWYQQKSSQAPKLLFHYYDKDFNNEADTPDNFQSRRPNTSFCFLDIRSPGLGDTAMYLCATSRERGINQPQHFGDGTRLSIL.

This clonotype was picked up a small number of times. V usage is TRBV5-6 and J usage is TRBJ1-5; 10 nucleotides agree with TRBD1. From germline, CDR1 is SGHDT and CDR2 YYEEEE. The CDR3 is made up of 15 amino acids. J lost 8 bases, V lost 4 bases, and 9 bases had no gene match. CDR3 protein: CASSILGQGMEPQHF. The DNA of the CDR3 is TGTGCCAGCAGCATACTGGGACAGGGGATGGAGCCCCAGCATTTT.

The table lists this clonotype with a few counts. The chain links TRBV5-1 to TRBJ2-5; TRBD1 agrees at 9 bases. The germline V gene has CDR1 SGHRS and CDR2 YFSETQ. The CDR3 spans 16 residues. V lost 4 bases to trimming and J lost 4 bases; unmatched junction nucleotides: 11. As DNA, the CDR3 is TGCGCCAGCAGCACCGGGACAGGGATTTCGGTAGAGACCCAGTACTTC. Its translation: CASSTGTGISVETQYF.

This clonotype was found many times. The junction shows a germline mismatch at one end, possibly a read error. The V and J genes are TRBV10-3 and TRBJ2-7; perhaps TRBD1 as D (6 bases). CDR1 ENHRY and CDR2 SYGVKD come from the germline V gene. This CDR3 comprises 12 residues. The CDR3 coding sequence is TGTGCCATCGGGGGACACTCCTCCGAGCAGTACTTC. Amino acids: CAIGGHSSEQYF.

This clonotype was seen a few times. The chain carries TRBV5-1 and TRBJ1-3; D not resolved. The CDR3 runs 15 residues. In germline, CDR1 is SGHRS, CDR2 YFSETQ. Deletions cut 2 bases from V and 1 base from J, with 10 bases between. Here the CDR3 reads CASSFGEGSGNTIYF. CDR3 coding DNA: TGCGCCAGCAGCTTCGGCGAAGGATCTGGAAACACCATATATTTT.

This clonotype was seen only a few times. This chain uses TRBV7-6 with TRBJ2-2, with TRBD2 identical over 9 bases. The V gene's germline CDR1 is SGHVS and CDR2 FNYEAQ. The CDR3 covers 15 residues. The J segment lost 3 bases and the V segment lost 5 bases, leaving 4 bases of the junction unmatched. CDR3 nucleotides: TGTGCCAGCAGCCCGGGGACTAGCCACACCGGGGAGCTGTTTTTT. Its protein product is CASSPGTSHTGELFF.

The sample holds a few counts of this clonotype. DNA of the CDR3: TGTGCCGCCGAAGGGACAGAAAACACCGGGGAGCTGTTTTTT. The encoded protein is CAAEGTENTGELFF. The chain recombines TRBV10-3 with TRBJ2-2; 7 bases are shared with TRBD1. The V gene's germline CDR1 is ENHRY and CDR2 SYGVKD. This CDR3 comprises 14 residues. V was clipped by 11 bases and J by 2 bases; unmatched bases: 8.

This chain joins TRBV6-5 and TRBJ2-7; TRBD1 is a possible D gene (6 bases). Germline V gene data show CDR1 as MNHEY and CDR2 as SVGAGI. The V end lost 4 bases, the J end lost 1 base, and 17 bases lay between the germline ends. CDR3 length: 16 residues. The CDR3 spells CASSSRQVVLSYEQYF. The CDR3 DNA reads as TGTGCCAGCAGTTCACGACAGGTCGTCCTGTCCTACGAGCAGTACTTC.